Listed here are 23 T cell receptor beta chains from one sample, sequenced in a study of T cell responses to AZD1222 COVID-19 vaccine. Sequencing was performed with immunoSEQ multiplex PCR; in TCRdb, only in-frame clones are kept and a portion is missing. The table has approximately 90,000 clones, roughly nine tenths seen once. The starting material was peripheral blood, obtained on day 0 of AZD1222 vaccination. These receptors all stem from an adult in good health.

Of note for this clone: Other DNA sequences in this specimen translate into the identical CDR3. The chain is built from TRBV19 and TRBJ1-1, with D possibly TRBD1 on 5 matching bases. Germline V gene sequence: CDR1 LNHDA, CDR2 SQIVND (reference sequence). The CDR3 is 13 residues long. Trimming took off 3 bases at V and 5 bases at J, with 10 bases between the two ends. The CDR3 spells CASSIGEGTEAFF. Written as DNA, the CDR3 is TGTGCCAGTAGTATCGGCGAGGGGACTGAAGCTTTCTTT.

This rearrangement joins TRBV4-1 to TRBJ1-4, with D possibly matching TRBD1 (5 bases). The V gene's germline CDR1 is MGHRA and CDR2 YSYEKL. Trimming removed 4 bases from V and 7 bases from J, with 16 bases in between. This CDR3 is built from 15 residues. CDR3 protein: CASSPDGGPSEKLFF. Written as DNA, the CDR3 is TGCGCCAGCAGCCCAGATGGGGGACCTAGTGAAAAACTGTTTTTT.

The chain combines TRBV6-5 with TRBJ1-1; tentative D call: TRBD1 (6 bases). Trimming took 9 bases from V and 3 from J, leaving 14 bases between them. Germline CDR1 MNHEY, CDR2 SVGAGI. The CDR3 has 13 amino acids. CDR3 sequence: CARTQGEDTEAFF. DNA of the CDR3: TGTGCCAGGACACAGGGAGAGGACACTGAAGCTTTCTTT.

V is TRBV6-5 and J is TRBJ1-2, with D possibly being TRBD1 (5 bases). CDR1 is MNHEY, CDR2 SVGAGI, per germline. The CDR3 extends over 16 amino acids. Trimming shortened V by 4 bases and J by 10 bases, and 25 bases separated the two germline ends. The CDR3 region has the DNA TGTGCCAGCAGTTCCCCCAGTTCAAAGTCTCCGGGGGACTACACCTTC. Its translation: CASSSPSSKSPGDYTF.

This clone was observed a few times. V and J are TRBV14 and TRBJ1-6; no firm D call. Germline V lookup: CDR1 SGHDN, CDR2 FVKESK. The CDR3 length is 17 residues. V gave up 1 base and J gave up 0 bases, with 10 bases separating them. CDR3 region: CASSQGSSSSYNSPLHF. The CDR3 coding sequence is TGTGCCAGCAGCCAAGGGAGTTCTAGCTCCTATAATTCACCCCTCCACTTT. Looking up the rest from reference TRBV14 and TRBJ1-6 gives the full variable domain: EAGVTQFPSHSVIEKGQTVTLRCDPISGHDNLYWYRRVMGKEIKFLLHFVKESKQDESGMPNNRFLAERTGGTYSTLKVQPAELEDSGVYFCASSQGSSSSYNSPLHFGNGTRLTVT.

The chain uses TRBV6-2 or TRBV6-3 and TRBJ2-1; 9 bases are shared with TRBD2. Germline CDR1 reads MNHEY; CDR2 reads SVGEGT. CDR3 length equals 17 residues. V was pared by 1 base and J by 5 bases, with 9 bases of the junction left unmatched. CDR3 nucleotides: TGTGCCAGCAGTTACTTGTTCGTAGCGGGGGTGCACAATGAGCAGTTCTTC. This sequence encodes CASSYLFVAGVHNEQFF.

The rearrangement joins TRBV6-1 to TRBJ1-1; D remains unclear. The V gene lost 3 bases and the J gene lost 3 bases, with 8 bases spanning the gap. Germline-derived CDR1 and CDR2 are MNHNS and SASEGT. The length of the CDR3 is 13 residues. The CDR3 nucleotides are TGTGCCAGCAGTGAGGGGTGGGACACTGAAGCTTTCTTT. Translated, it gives CASSEGWDTEAFF.

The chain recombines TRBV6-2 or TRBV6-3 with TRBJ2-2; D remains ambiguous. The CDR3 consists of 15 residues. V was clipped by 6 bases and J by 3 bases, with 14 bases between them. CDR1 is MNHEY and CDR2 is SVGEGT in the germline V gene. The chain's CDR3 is CASSHPSRYTGELFF. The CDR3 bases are TGTGCCAGCAGCCACCCCAGTAGGTACACCGGGGAGCTGTTTTTT.

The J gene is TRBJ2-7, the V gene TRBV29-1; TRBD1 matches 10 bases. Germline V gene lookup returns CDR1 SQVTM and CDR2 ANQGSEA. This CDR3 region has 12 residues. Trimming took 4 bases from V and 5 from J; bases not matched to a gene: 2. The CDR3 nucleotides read TGCAGCGTTGGGACAGGGGGAAACGAGCAGTACTTC. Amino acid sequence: CSVGTGGNEQYF.

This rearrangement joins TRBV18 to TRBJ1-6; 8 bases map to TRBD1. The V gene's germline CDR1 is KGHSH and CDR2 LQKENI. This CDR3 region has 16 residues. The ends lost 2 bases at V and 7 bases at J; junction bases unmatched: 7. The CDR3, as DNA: TGTGCCAGCTCACCAGTCCCGGGACAGGCCAATTCACCCCTCCACTTT. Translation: CASSPVPGQANSPLHF.

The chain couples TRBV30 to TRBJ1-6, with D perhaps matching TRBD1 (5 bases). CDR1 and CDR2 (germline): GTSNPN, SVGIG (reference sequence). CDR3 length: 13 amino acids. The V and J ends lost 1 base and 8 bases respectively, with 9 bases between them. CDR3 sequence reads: CAWSGGADSPLHF. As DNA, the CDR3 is TGTGCCTGGAGTGGAGGGGCTGATTCACCCCTCCACTTT.

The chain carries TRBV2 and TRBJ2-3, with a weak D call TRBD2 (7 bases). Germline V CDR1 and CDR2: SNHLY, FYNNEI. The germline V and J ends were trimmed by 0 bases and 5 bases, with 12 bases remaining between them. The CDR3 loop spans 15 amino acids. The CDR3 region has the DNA TGTGCCAGCAGTGAAGCGGGGGGGCATGGAGATACGCAGTATTTT. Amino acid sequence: CASSEAGGHGDTQYF.

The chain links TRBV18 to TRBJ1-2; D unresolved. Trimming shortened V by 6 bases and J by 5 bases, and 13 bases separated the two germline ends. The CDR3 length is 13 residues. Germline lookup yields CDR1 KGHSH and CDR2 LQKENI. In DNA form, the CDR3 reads TGTGCCAGCTCGCCCACAGATAAGTATGGCTACACCTTC. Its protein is CASSPTDKYGYTF. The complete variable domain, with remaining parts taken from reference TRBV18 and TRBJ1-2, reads NAGVMQNPRHLVRRRGQEARLRCSPMKGHSHVYWYRQLPEEGLKFMVYLQKENIIDESGMPKERFSAEFPKEGPSILRIQQVVRGDSAAYFCASSPTDKYGYTFGSGTRLTVV.

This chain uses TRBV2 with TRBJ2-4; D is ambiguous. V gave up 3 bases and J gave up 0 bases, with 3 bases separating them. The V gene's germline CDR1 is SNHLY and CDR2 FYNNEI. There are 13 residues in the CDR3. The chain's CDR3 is CASSDLAKNIQYF. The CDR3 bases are TGTGCCAGCAGTGACTTAGCCAAAAACATTCAGTACTTC. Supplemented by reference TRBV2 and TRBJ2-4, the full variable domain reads EPEVTQTPSHQVTQMGQEVILRCVPISNHLYFYWYRQILGQKVEFLVSFYNNEISEKSEIFDDQFSVERPDGSNFTLKIRSTKLEDSAMYFCASSDLAKNIQYFGAGTRLSVL.

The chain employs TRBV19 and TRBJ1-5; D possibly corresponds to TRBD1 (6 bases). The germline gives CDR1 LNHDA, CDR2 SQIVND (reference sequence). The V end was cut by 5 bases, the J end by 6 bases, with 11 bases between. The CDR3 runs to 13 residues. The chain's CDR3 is CASSSGGSQPQHF. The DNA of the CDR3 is TGTGCCAGTAGTTCGGGGGGCTCTCAGCCCCAGCATTTT.

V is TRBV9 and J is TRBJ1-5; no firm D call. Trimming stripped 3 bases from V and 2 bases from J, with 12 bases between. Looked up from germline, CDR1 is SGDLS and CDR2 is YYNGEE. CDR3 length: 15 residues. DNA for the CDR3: TGTGCCAGCAGCGGCCACGGCTTTCGCAATCAGCCCCAGCATTTT. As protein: CASSGHGFRNQPQHF.

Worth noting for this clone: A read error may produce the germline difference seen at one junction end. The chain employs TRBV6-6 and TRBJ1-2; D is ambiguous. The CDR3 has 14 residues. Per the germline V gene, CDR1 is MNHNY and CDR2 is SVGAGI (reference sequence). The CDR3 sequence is CAGRPEGGNYGYTF. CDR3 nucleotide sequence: TGTGCCGGCAGGCCTGAGGGCGGAAACTATGGCTACACCTTC.

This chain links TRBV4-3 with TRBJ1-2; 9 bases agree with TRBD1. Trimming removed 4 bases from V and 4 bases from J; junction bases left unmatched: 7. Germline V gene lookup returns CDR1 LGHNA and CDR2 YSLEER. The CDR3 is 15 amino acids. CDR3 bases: TGCGCCAGCAGCCCGGGACAGGGAGCAGGCTATGGCTACACCTTC. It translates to CASSPGQGAGYGYTF.

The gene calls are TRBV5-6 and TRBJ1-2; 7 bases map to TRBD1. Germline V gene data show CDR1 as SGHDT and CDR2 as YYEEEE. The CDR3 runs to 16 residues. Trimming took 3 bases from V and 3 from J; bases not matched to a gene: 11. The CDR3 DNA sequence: TGTGCCAGCAGCTCTCAACAGGGGCTAAACTACTATGGCTACACCTTC. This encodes CASSSQQGLNYYGYTF.

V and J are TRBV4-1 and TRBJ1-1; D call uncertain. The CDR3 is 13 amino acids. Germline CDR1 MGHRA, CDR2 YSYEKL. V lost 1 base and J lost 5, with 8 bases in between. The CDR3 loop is CASSQVYTTEAFF. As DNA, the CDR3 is TGCGCCAGCAGCCAAGTTTACACTACTGAAGCTTTCTTT.

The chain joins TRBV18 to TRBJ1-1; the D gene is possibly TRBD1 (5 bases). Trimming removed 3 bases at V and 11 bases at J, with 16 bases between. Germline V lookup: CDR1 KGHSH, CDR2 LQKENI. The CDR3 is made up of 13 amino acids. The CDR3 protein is CASSPQGRFSAFF. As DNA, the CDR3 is TGTGCCAGCTCACCCCAGGGTCGTTTTAGTGCTTTCTTT.

The CDR3 bases are TGTGCCAGCAGCGCCGACAGTTACACTGAAGCTTTCTTT. It translates to CASSADSYTEAFF. V and J are TRBV7-6 and TRBJ1-1, with D perhaps matching TRBD1 (5 bases). The CDR3 totals 13 residues. Germline V gives CDR1 SGHVS, CDR2 FNYEAQ. Between the trimmed V and J ends, which lost 5 bases and 3 bases, there was a span of 10 bases. The full variable domain, with the rest looked up from reference TRBV7-6 and TRBJ1-1, is GAGVSQSPRYKVTKRGQDVALRCDPISGHVSLYWYRQALGQGPEFLTYFNYEAQQDKSGLPNDRFSAERPEGSISTLTIQRTEQRDSAMYRCASSADSYTEAFFGQGTRLTVV.

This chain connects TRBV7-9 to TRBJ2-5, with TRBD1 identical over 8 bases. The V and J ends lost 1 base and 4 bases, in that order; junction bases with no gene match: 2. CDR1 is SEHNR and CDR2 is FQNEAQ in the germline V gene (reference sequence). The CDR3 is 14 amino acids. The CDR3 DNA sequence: TGTGCCAGCAGCTTAGTAACAGGGGGAGAGACCCAGTACTTC. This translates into CASSLVTGGETQYF.